Sequencing of this T cell receptor beta chain was carried out in a study of radiotherapy plus CTLA-4 blockade in lung cancer (dated by TCRdb to the late 2010s). Describing the broader study: Among the enrolled patients, around 17% had an objective response, and 25% to 40% reached disease control. The paper's findings and limits, for the study overall: TCR clones derived from tumors expanded in peripheral blood after treatment with radiotherapy and ipilimumab. Increased serum interferon-beta after radiation, together with early dynamic changes in blood T cell clones, were reported to be the strongest predictors of response.

Library prep was done by the immunoSEQ multiplex PCR assay. Not all clones reach the TCRdb copy of this immuneACCESS table, which keeps in-frame sequences only. Checked studies attribute under half of the gap to unresolved V genes and leave the rest unexplained. Present in this sample are roughly 100,000 clones, around 83% of which were seen just once. About 23% of the sample is taken by the ten largest. This clone was recorded once. Its antigen is currently not known. Base quality data are lacking; no much larger clone is found one base away. Focal radiation therapy combined with CTLA-4 blockade (ipilimumab) was tested in patients with chemo-refractory metastatic non-small-cell lung cancer. The source was peripheral blood, collected from a patient treated with radiotherapy plus ipilimumab. The clonotype was recovered from a human donor with non-small cell lung cancer that progressed on radiotherapy plus ipilimumab.

The CDR3 protein: CASSPDSASTDTQYF. The DNA sequence follows: TGTGCCAGCAGCCCCGACTCGGCTAGCACAGATACGCAGTATTTT. This sequence uses TRBV5-6 and TRBJ2-3; no confident D gene assignment can be made. Trimming removed 4 bases from V and 0 bases from J, leaving 12 bases between the germline ends. The germline V gene sets CDR1 to SGHDT and CDR2 to YYEEEE. The CDR3 starts with the cysteine, ends with the phenylalanine, and has 15 residues. Only CDR3 DNA remains: 45 bases, in frame from the first base.